This is a list of T cell receptor beta chains from one sample in a study of blood T cell repertoires in COVID-19. Clones were sequenced by immunoSEQ multiplex PCR, and TCRdb holds only the in-frame ones, with some missing. The top ten hold 3% to 3.5% of the sample, which has 85,000 to 110,000 clones, approximately 86% seen once. The sample taken for sequencing was peripheral blood. The receptor source for this set is a human donor in a cohort sampled during active COVID-19. Both conserved end residues are part of each CDR3. D genes are given only for firm matches. Clone size, where shown, is once, few, many, or a class for clones that have expanded.

>NA|TRBV27|TRBJ1-5|NA
TGTGCCAGCAGTTTACTACGGGGGAATCAGCCCCAGCATTTT
CASSLLRGNQPQHF
>NA|TRBV4-2|TRBJ1-1|NA
TGTGCCAGCAGCCAAGATCCCGGGCGGGGGTTGGCTTTCTTT
CASSQDPGRGLAFF
>NA|TRBV7-3|TRBJ2-3|NA
TGTGCCAGCAGCTTAGGTGGTAGCGGACCCACAGATACGCAGTATTTT
CASSLGGSGPTDTQYF
>NA|TRBV11-3|TRBJ2-1|NA
TGTGCCAGCAGCTTGAGAGGCCCGAATGAGCAGTTCTTC
CASSLRGPNEQFF
>once|TRBV5-1|TRBJ2-4|NA
TGCGCCAGCAGCTTGGTACAGGGAGCGGACATTCAGTACTTC
CASSLVQGADIQYF
>NA|TRBV10-3|TRBJ2-3|TRBD2
TGTGCCATCAGCCGCGGAGAGCGGGGGACAGATACGCAGTATTTT
CAISRGERGTDTQYF
>NA|TRBV7-9|TRBJ1-2|NA
TGTGCCAGCAGCCCCAGGGGCGGTAACTATGGCTACACCTTC
CASSPRGGNYGYTF
>NA|TRBV5-6|TRBJ2-7|NA
TGTGCCAGCAGCTTGGCCCTGGGAGGCACGGCCGAGCAGTACTTC
CASSLALGGTAEQYF
>NA|TRBV5-1|TRBJ2-7|NA
TGCGCCAGCAGCTCCCTCCGGGACTACGAGCAGTACTTC
CASSSLRDYEQYF
>NA|TRBV18|TRBJ2-6|NA
TGTGCCAGCTCACCTACGCGACAGTCCTTCTCTGGGGCCAACGTCCTGACTTTC
CASSPTRQSFSGANVLTF
>NA|TRBV5-1|TRBJ2-5|NA
TGCGCCAGCAGCCGAATAGGGGGAATCGGAGAGACCCAGTACTTC
CASSRIGGIGETQYF
>NA|TRBV18|TRBJ1-1|NA
TGTGCCAGCTCACCACCCGGGGGGGTAGTGGGAACTGAAGCTTTCTTT
CASSPPGGVVGTEAFF
>NA|TRBV5-1|TRBJ2-5|NA
TGCGCCAGCAGCGCGATTCTGGGAGGCGAGACCCAGTACTTC
CASSAILGGETQYF